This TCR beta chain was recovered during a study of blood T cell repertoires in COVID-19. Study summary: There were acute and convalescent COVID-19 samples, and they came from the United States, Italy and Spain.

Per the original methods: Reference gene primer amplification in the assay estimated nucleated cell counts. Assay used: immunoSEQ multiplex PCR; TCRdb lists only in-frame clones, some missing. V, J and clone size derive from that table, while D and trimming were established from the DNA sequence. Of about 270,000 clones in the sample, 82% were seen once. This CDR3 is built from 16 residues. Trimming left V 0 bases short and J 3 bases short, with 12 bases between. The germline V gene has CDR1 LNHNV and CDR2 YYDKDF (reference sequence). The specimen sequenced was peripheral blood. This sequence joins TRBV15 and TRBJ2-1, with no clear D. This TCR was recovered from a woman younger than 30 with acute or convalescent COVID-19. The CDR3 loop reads CATSRDRDTHYNEQFF. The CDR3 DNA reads TGTGCCACCAGCAGAGACCGCGACACTCACTACAATGAGCAGTTCTTC.